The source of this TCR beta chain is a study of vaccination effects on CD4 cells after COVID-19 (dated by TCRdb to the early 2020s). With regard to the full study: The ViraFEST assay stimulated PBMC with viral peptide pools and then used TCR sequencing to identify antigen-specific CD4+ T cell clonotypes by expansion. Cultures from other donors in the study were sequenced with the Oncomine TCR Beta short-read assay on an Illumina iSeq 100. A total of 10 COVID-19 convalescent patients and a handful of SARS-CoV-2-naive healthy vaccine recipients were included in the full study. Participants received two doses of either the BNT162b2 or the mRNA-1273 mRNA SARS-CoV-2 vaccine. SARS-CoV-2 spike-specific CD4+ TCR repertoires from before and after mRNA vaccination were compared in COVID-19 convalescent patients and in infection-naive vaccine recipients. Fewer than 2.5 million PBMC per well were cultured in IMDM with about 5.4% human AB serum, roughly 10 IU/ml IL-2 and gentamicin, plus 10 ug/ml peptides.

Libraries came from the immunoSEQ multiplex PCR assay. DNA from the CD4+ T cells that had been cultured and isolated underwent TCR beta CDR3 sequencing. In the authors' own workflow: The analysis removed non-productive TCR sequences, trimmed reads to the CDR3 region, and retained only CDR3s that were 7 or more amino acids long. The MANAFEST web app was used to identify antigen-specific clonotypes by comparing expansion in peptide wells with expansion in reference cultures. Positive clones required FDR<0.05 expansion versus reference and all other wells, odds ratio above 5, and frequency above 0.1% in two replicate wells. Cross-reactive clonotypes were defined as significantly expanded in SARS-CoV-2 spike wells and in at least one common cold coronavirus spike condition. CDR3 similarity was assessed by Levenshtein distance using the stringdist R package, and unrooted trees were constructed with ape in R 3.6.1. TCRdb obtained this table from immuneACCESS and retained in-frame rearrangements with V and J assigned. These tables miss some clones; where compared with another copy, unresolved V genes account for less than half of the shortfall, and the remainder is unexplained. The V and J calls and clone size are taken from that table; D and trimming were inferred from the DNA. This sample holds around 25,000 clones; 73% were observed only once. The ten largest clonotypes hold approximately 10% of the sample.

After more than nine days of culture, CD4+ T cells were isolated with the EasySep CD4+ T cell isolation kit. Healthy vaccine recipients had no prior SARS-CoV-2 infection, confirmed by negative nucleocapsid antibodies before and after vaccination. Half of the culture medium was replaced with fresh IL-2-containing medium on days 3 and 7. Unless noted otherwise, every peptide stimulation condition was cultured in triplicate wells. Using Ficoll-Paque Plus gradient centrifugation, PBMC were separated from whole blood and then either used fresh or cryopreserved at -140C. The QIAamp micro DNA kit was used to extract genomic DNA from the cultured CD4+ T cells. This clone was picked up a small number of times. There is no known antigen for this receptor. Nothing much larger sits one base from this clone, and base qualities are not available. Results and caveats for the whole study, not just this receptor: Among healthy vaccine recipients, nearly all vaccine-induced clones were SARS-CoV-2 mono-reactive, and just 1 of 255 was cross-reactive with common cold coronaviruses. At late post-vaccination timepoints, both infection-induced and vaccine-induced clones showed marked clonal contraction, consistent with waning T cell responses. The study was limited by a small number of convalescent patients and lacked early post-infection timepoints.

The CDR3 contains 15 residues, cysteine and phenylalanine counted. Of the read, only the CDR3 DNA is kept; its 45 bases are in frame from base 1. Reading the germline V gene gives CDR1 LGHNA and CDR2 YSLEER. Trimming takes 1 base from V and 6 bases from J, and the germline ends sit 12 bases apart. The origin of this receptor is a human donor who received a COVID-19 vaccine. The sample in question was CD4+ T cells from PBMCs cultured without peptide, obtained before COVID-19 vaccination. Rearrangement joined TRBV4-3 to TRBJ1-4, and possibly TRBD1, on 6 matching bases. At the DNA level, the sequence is TGCGCCAGCAGCCAAGTAGGGGGGGCGGATGAAAAACTGTTTTTT. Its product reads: CASSQVGGADEKLFF.